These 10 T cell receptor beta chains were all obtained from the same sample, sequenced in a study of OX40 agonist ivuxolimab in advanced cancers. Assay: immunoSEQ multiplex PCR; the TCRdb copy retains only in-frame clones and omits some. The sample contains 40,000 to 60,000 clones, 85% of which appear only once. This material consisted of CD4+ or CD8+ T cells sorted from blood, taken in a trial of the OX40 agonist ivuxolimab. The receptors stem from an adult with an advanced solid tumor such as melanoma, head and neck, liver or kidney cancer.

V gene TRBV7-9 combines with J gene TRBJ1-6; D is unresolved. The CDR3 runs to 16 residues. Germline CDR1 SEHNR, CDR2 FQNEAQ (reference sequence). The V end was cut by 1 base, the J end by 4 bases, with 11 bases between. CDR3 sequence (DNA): TGTGCCAGCAGCTTAGAGCCGGACGGATATAATTCACCCCTCCACTTT. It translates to CASSLEPDGYNSPLHF.

CDR3: CASSLGYGQPQHF. Written as DNA, the CDR3 is TGCGCCAGCAGTTTGGGATATGGACAGCCCCAGCATTTT. The chain is built from TRBV10-2 and TRBJ1-5, with D unclear. Germline CDR1 is WSHSY and CDR2 is SAAADI. The CDR3 consists of 13 residues. The ends were cut back, 5 bases at V and 7 bases at J, with 12 bases in the middle.

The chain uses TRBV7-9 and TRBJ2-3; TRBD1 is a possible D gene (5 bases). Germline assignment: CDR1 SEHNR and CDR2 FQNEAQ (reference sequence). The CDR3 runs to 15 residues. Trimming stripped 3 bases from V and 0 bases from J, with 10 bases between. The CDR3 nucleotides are TGTGCCAGCAGCTTTGACAGATACAGCACAGATACGCAGTATTTT. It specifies CASSFDRYSTDTQYF.

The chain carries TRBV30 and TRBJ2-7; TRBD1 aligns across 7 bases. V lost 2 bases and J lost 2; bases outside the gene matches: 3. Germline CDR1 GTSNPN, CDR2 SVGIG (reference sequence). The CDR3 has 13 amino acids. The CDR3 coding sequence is TGTGCCTGGAGTACAGGGGATCCCTACGAGCAGTACGTC. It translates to CAWSTGDPYEQYV.

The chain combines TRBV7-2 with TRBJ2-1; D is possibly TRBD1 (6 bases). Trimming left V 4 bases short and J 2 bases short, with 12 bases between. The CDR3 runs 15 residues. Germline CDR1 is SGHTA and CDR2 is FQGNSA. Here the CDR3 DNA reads TGTGCCAGCAGCTACCAGGGGCCCACCTACAATGAGCAGTTCTTC. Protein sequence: CASSYQGPTYNEQFF. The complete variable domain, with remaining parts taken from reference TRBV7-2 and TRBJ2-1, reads GAGVSQSPSNKVTEKGKDVELRCDPISGHTALYWYRQSLGQGLEFLIYFQGNSAPDKSGLPSDRFSAERTGGSVSTLTIQRTQQEDSAVYLCASSYQGPTYNEQFFGPGTRLTVL.

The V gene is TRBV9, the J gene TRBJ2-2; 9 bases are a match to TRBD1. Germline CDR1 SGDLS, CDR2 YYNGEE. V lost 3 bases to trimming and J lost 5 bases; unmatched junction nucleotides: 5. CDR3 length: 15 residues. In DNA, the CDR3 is TGTGCCAGCAGCGGGGACAGGGACTTAACCGGGGAGCTGTTTTTT. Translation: CASSGDRDLTGELFF.

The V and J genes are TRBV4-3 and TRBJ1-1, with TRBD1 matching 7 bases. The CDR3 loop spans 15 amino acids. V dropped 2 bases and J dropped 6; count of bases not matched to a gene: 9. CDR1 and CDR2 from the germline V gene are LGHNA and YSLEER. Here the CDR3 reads CASSQYNTGDAEAFF. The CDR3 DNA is TGCGCCAGCAGCCAATACAATACAGGGGACGCTGAAGCTTTCTTT.

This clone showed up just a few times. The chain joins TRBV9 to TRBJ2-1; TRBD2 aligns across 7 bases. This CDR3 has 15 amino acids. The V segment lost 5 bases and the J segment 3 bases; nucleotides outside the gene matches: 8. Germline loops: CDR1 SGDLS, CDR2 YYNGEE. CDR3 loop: CASSAGTTNYNEQFF. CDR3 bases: TGTGCCAGCAGTGCCGGGACTACCAACTACAATGAGCAGTTCTTC.

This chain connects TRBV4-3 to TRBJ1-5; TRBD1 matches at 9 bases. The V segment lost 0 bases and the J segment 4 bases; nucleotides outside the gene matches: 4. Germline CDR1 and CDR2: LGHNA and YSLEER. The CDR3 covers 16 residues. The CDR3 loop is CASSQDYGTGNQPQHF. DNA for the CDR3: TGCGCCAGCAGCCAAGATTATGGGACAGGGAATCAGCCCCAGCATTTT.

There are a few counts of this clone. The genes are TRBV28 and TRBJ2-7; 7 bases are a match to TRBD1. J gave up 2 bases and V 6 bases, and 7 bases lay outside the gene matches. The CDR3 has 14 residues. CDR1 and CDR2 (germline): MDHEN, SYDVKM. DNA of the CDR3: TGTGCCAGCAGCCACAGGGGTGGAACCTACGAGCAGTACTTC. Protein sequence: CASSHRGGTYEQYF.